This T cell receptor (beta chain) stems from a study of beta chain features in type 1 diabetes. General study findings and limits: Cells expressing TCR highly could be over-represented by cDNA sequencing.

This clone was picked up a small number of times. The antigen is unknown. Every isolated RNA sample was fully reverse transcribed, so sequencing captured expressed TCRB transcripts. Profiling relied on immunoSEQ multiplex PCR, and the TCRdb table lists in-frame clones only, not all of them. The table records 150,000 to 190,000 clones, about 7.3% of them present only once. CD4+ naive, central memory, regulatory and stem cell-like memory cells were sorted via CD45RO/CCR7/CD25/CD127/CD95/CD27. V gave up 4 bases and J gave up 4 bases; unmatched junction bases: 4. The CDR3 loop spans 14 amino acids. Germline CDR1 and CDR2: SGHRS and YFSETQ.

This TCR came from a man aged 18 to 29 in good health. This chain links TRBV5-1 with TRBJ2-7; 11 bases map to TRBD2. Sequencing input: central memory CD4+ T cells from blood. The CDR3 sequence: CASSPTSGSYEQYF. The CDR3 DNA reads as TGCGCCAGCAGCCCAACTAGCGGGAGTTACGAGCAGTACTTC.